Below are 15 T cell receptor beta chains sequenced from a single sample in a study of vaccination effects on CD4 cells after COVID-19. Their specific antigens are unknown. Culture lasted around eleven days before CD4+ T cell isolation. Clones were sequenced by immunoSEQ multiplex PCR, and TCRdb holds only the in-frame ones, with some missing. The data contain around 27,000 clones, about 62% of them singletons. The sample consisted of CD4+ T cells from PBMCs cultured without peptide, taken before COVID-19 vaccination. The receptor set was obtained from a human donor who received a COVID-19 vaccine.

The chain is built from TRBV2 and TRBJ2-3; the D gene is possibly TRBD1 (5 bases). Trimming took off 10 bases at V and 3 bases at J, with 14 bases between the two ends. The CDR3 length is 13 residues. Germline V gene data show CDR1 as SNHLY and CDR2 as FYNNEI. CDR3 region: CATTGAPTDTQYF. CDR3 in DNA: TGTGCCACCACTGGGGCCCCTACAGATACGCAGTATTTT.

This sequence joins TRBV5-1 and TRBJ1-6; D unclear. With 0 bases removed from V and 0 bases from J, the gap between germline ends came to 10 bases. The CDR3 is made up of 17 amino acids. Germline V gives CDR1 SGHRS, CDR2 YFSETQ. CDR3 region: CASSLGGGSSYNSPLHF. DNA for the CDR3: TGCGCCAGCAGCTTGGGAGGAGGGAGCTCCTATAATTCACCCCTCCACTTT.

This clone was counted once. The chain recombines TRBV10-3 with TRBJ2-7; D is perhaps TRBD1 (6 bases). CDR1 is ENHRY, CDR2 SYGVKD, per germline. V was clipped by 5 bases and J by 1 base, with 12 bases between them. The CDR3 is 14 residues long. In DNA form, the CDR3 reads TGTGCCATCAGTCCGGGACAAGGATCCTACGAGCAGTACTTC. This gives the protein CAISPGQGSYEQYF.

The V gene is TRBV5-1, the J gene TRBJ2-1, with 8 bases fitting TRBD1. Germline V gene sequence: CDR1 SGHRS, CDR2 YFSETQ. Trimming cost V 2 bases and J 9 bases; bases outside gene matches: 10. The CDR3 has 15 amino acids. The CDR3 DNA reads TGCGCCAGCAGCTTTCAGGGGGCATCTCAGAGTGAGCAGTTCTTC. Its protein is CASSFQGASQSEQFF.

This chain connects TRBV14 to TRBJ2-2; D could derive from TRBD1 or TRBD2 (5 bases each). CDR1 and CDR2 (germline): SGHDN, FVKESK. The CDR3 loop spans 16 amino acids. Trimming took off 2 bases at V and 7 bases at J, with 17 bases between the two ends. The CDR3 is CASSQPGRSFGGELFF. Here the CDR3 DNA reads TGTGCCAGCAGCCAACCGGGACGTTCTTTTGGCGGGGAGCTGTTTTTT.

V gene TRBV6-5 combines with J gene TRBJ2-7; TRBD1 is a possible D gene (6 bases). Germline CDR1 MNHEY, CDR2 SVGAGI. The germline V and J ends were trimmed by 7 bases and 0 bases, with 13 bases remaining between them. This CDR3 has 14 amino acids. The CDR3, as DNA: TGTGCCAGCAAGGAGGACAGAATCTCCTACGAGCAGTACTTC. It translates to CASKEDRISYEQYF.

The genes are TRBV5-4 and TRBJ2-5; 8 bases line up with TRBD1. Germline V lookup: CDR1 SGHNT, CDR2 YYREEE (reference sequence). Germline trimming cut 7 bases from V and 5 bases from J; bases unmatched to any gene: 7. This CDR3 has 13 amino acids. The CDR3 DNA reads as TGTGCCAGCTACGACAGGGGAACGGAGACCCAGTACTTC. Translated: CASYDRGTETQYF.

This sequence joins TRBV5-1 and TRBJ2-2; 7 positions match TRBD1. CDR3 length: 15 residues. Germline CDR1 reads SGHRS; CDR2 reads YFSETQ. Unmatched junction bases numbered 10, after V lost 4 bases and J lost 7 bases. The CDR3 region is CASSLQDRPDGELFF. In DNA, the CDR3 is TGCGCCAGCAGCCTCCAGGACAGGCCGGACGGGGAGCTGTTTTTT.

This clone has only a few counts. The chain uses TRBV21-1 and TRBJ1-5. TRBV21-1 is a recognized pseudogene. The CDR3 length is 15 residues. CDR3: CASSKSYGNHQPQHF. In nucleotides, the CDR3 is TGTGCCAGCAGCAAAAGTTACGGGAACCATCAGCCCCAGCATTTT.

This clone was picked up one time. The chain has TRBV3-1 (or the pseudogene TRBV3-2) and TRBJ1-2; D gene unclear. CDR3 length: 13 residues. V lost 4 bases to trimming and J lost 5 bases, with 11 bases between them. The germline CDR1 and CDR2 sequences are LGHDT and YNNKEL (reference sequence). CDR3 nucleotides: TGTGCCAGCAGCCCCCTGTGGGCGTATGGCTACACCTTC. This translates into CASSPLWAYGYTF.

The V and J genes are TRBV2 and TRBJ1-5; D remains unclear. V shed 6 bases and J shed 6 bases, with 9 bases lying between them. Germline V gene sequence: CDR1 SNHLY, CDR2 FYNNEI. The length of the CDR3 is 12 residues. CDR3 DNA: TGTGCCAGCAGCGGGGAAAGTCAGCCCCAGCATTTT. Its protein is CASSGESQPQHF.

V gene TRBV9 combines with J gene TRBJ1-1; 11 nucleotides line up with TRBD1. Germline lookup yields CDR1 SGDLS and CDR2 YYNGEE. The CDR3 is made up of 16 amino acids. The J segment lost 5 bases and the V segment lost 1 base, leaving 7 bases of the junction unmatched. CDR3 amino acids: CASSVTVGTGGTEAFF. The CDR3 DNA follows: TGTGCCAGCAGCGTAACCGTCGGGACAGGGGGGACTGAAGCTTTCTTT.

This clone came up a few times. The chain recombines TRBV5-4 with TRBJ1-1; no reliable D call. This CDR3 region has 15 residues. The V end lost 4 bases, the J end lost 1 base, and 14 bases lay between the germline ends. Per germline, CDR1 SGHNT and CDR2 YYREEE (reference sequence). The CDR3 DNA is TGTGCCAGCAGCCTGTCCGGGAACTCGAACACTGAAGCTTTCTTT. Protein: CASSLSGNSNTEAFF.

V is TRBV5-4 and J is TRBJ2-7, with D tentatively TRBD1 or TRBD2 (5 bases each). The CDR3 runs 15 residues. V lost 0 bases to trimming and J lost 3 bases, with 13 bases between them. Per germline, CDR1 SGHNT and CDR2 YYREEE (reference sequence). The CDR3 is CASSLGSRDLYEQYF. As DNA, the CDR3 is TGTGCCAGCAGCTTGGGGTCCCGGGACCTCTACGAGCAGTACTTC. Full variable domain (remainder filled in from reference TRBV5-4 and TRBJ2-7): ETGVTQSPTHLIKTRGQQVTLRCSSQSGHNTVSWYQQALGQGPQFIFQYYREEENGRGNFPPRFSGLQFPNYSSELNVNALELDDSALYLCASSLGSRDLYEQYFGPGTRLTVT.

Concerning this clone: The sample holds other DNA sequences that translate to the same CDR3. The chain uses TRBV6-5 and TRBJ1-2, with 8 bases lining up with TRBD1. CDR1 and CDR2 (germline): MNHEY, SVGAGI. The CDR3 length is 13 residues. V lost 4 bases to trimming and J lost 4 bases; unmatched junction nucleotides: 2. The DNA of the CDR3 is TGTGCCAGCAGTTCCGACAGGGGCTATGGCTACACCTTC. Amino acids: CASSSDRGYGYTF.